A selection of T cell receptor beta chains follows, all from one sample in a study of shared clonotypes between healthy human individuals. Assay used: immunoSEQ multiplex PCR; TCRdb lists only in-frame clones, some missing. In the table there are about 2.1 million clones, around 93% of which are singletons. The material sequenced was naive CD8+ T cells from PBMCs. The receptor set was obtained from a man between 18 and 29 years old in good health. Some clones in this sample may be carry-over from other donors' samples. CDR3s include the opening cysteine and the closing phenylalanine or tryptophan. Each record gives: clone size, D gene, J gene, V gene, CDR3 protein, CDR3 DNA. A D gene is named only where the DNA matches it firmly. Size values are once, few and many counts, or a class for expanded clones, and some rows have none.

clone size: -
D gene: -
J gene: TRBJ2-5
V gene: TRBV7-9
CDR3 protein: CASSSTRAEETQYF
CDR3 DNA: TGTGCCAGCAGCTCTACGAGGGCAGAGGAGACCCAGTACTTC

clone size: -
D gene: -
J gene: TRBJ2-5
V gene: TRBV30
CDR3 protein: CAWRVKRGETQYF
CDR3 DNA: TGTGCCTGGAGGGTAAAGCGCGGAGAGACCCAGTACTTC

clone size: -
D gene: TRBD1
J gene: TRBJ1-4
V gene: TRBV27
CDR3 protein: CASSPGQGSLLWEKLFF
CDR3 DNA: TGTGCCAGCAGCCCGGGACAGGGGTCATTACTCTGGGAAAAACTGTTTTTT

clone size: -
D gene: TRBD2
J gene: TRBJ2-7
V gene: TRBV7-9
CDR3 protein: CASSLGPGSGSFEQYF
CDR3 DNA: TGTGCCAGCAGCTTAGGGCCGGGTAGCGGGAGCTTTGAGCAGTACTTC

clone size: -
D gene: TRBD2
J gene: TRBJ2-2
V gene: TRBV7-9
CDR3 protein: CASSDEGTRGVTGELFF
CDR3 DNA: TGTGCCAGCAGCGACGAAGGGACTAGGGGGGTCACCGGGGAGCTGTTTTTT

clone size: -
D gene: -
J gene: TRBJ1-1
V gene: TRBV9
CDR3 protein: CASSVGQGRNTEAFF
CDR3 DNA: TGTGCCAGCAGCGTAGGTCAGGGTCGGAACACTGAAGCTTTCTTT

clone size: -
D gene: -
J gene: TRBJ2-3
V gene: TRBV9
CDR3 protein: CASSPAPSTDTQYF
CDR3 DNA: TGTGCCAGCAGCCCAGCACCTAGCACAGATACGCAGTATTTT

clone size: -
D gene: TRBD2
J gene: TRBJ2-7
V gene: TRBV7-9
CDR3 protein: CASSFPLAGAYEQYF
CDR3 DNA: TGTGCCAGCAGCTTCCCACTAGCGGGGGCCTACGAGCAGTACTTC

clone size: -
D gene: -
J gene: TRBJ1-4
V gene: TRBV27
CDR3 protein: CASSLYQGEKLFF
CDR3 DNA: TGTGCCAGCAGTTTATATCAGGGTGAAAAACTGTTTTTT

clone size: -
D gene: TRBD1
J gene: TRBJ1-5
V gene: TRBV11-2
CDR3 protein: CASSLGGQNSNQPQHF
CDR3 DNA: TGTGCCAGCAGCTTAGGGGGACAGAATAGCAATCAGCCCCAGCATTTT

clone size: -
D gene: -
J gene: TRBJ2-7
V gene: TRBV9
CDR3 protein: CASSVGEPYEQYF
CDR3 DNA: TGTGCCAGCAGCGTTGGGGAACCCTACGAGCAGTACTTC

clone size: -
D gene: TRBD2
J gene: TRBJ2-7
V gene: TRBV10-1
CDR3 protein: CASSEWREGRHEQYF
CDR3 DNA: TGCGCCAGCAGTGAGTGGCGGGAGGGCCGCCACGAGCAGTACTTC

clone size: -
D gene: -
J gene: TRBJ1-4
V gene: TRBV7-9
CDR3 protein: CASSRGGNNEKLFF
CDR3 DNA: TGTGCCAGCAGCCGGGGAGGGAATAATGAAAAACTGTTTTTT

clone size: -
D gene: -
J gene: TRBJ2-1
V gene: TRBV7-3
CDR3 protein: CASSELGRREQFF
CDR3 DNA: TGTGCCAGCAGCGAGCTTGGGCGGCGGGAGCAGTTCTTC

clone size: -
D gene: -
J gene: TRBJ2-3
V gene: TRBV12-5
CDR3 protein: CASGLGQGVFDTQYF
CDR3 DNA: TGTGCTAGTGGTTTAGGACAAGGGGTTTTCGATACGCAGTATTTT

clone size: -
D gene: TRBD2
J gene: TRBJ2-2
V gene: TRBV11-3
CDR3 protein: CASSTRQGLAGRTGELFF
CDR3 DNA: TGTGCCAGCAGCACACGACAGGGACTAGCGGGAAGGACCGGGGAGCTGTTTTTT

clone size: once
D gene: TRBD1
J gene: TRBJ2-7
V gene: TRBV28
CDR3 protein: CASSWGDRGQSEQYF
CDR3 DNA: TGTGCCAGCAGTTGGGGGGACAGGGGACAAAGCGAGCAGTACTTC

clone size: -
D gene: TRBD2
J gene: TRBJ2-1
V gene: TRBV6-5
CDR3 protein: CASSYRGLGAYNEQFF
CDR3 DNA: TGTGCCAGCAGTTACCGCGGACTAGGAGCCTACAATGAGCAGTTCTTC

clone size: -
D gene: -
J gene: TRBJ2-1
V gene: TRBV11-3
CDR3 protein: CASSLRGGARNEQFF
CDR3 DNA: TGTGCCAGCAGCTTAAGGGGGGGCGCAAGAAATGAGCAGTTCTTC

clone size: -
D gene: -
J gene: TRBJ2-1
V gene: TRBV9
CDR3 protein: CASSVRVTSGPYNEQFF
CDR3 DNA: TGTGCCAGCAGCGTTAGGGTAACGTCCGGGCCTTACAATGAGCAGTTCTTC

clone size: -
D gene: -
J gene: TRBJ1-1
V gene: TRBV27
CDR3 protein: CASSLELGVTEAFF
CDR3 DNA: TGTGCCAGCAGTTTGGAATTAGGGGTGACTGAAGCTTTCTTT

clone size: -
D gene: -
J gene: TRBJ2-7
V gene: TRBV25-1
CDR3 protein: CASSEYGRFYEQYF
CDR3 DNA: TGTGCCAGCAGTGAATATGGCAGATTCTACGAGCAGTACTTC

clone size: -
D gene: -
J gene: TRBJ2-5
V gene: TRBV9
CDR3 protein: CASSVGETPRGETQYF
CDR3 DNA: TGTGCCAGCAGCGTGGGAGAGACGCCAAGGGGGGAGACCCAGTACTTC

clone size: once
D gene: -
J gene: TRBJ2-1
V gene: TRBV7-3
CDR3 protein: CASSLYTGTGNEQFF
CDR3 DNA: TGTGCCAGCAGCTTATATACGGGCACCGGCAATGAGCAGTTCTTC

clone size: -
D gene: -
J gene: TRBJ2-1
V gene: TRBV7-3
CDR3 protein: CASRGLTDNEQFF
CDR3 DNA: TGTGCCAGCAGGGGGTTGACGGACAATGAGCAGTTCTTC

clone size: -
D gene: -
J gene: TRBJ1-4
V gene: TRBV7-9
CDR3 protein: CASSLMSEANEKLFF
CDR3 DNA: TGTGCCAGCAGCTTAATGTCCGAGGCTAATGAAAAACTGTTTTTT

clone size: -
D gene: -
J gene: TRBJ1-2
V gene: TRBV5-6
CDR3 protein: CASSRGTTNYGYTF
CDR3 DNA: TGTGCCAGCAGCCGAGGGACAACTAACTATGGCTACACCTTC